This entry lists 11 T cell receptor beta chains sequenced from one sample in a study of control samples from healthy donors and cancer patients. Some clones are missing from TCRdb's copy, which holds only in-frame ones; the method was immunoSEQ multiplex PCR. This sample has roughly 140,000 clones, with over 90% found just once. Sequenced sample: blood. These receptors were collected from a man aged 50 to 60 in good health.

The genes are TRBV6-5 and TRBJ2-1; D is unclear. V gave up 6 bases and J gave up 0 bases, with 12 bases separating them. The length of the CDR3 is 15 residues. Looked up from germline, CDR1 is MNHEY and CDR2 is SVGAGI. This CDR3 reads CASRMSESSYNEQFF. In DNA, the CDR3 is TGTGCCAGCAGGATGTCCGAGAGCTCCTACAATGAGCAGTTCTTC.

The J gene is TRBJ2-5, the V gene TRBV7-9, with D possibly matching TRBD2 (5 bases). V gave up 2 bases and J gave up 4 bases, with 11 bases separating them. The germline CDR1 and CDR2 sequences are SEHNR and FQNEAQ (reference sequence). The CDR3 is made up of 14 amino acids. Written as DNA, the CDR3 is TGTGCCAGCAGCTTACCCCGGACTTTAGAGACCCAGTACTTC. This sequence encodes CASSLPRTLETQYF.

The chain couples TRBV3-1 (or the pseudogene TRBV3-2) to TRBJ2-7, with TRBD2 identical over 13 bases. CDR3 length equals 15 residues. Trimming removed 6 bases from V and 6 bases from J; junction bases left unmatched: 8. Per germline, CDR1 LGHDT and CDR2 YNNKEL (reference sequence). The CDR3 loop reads CASRKGLAGESEQYF. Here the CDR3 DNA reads TGTGCCAGCAGAAAAGGACTAGCGGGAGAAAGCGAGCAGTACTTC.

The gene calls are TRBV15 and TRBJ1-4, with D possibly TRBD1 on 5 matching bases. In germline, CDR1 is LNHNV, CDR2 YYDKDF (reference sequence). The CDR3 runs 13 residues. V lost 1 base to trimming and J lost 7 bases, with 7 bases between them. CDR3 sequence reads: CATSRAGGEKLFF. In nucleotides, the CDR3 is TGTGCCACCAGCAGAGCCGGGGGTGAAAAACTGTTTTTT.

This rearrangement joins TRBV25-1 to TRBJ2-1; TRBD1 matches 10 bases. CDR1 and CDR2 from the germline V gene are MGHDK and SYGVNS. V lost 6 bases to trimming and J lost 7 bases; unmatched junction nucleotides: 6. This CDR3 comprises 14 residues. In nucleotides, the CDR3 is TGTGCCAGCAGCAGACAGGGGGCGTTGAATGAGCAGTTCTTC. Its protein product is CASSRQGALNEQFF.

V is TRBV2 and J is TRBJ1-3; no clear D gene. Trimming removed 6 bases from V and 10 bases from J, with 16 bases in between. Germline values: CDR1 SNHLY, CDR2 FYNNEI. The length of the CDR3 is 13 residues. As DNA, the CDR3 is TGTGCCAGCAGGAACCCGGACGCCATAACCATATATTTT. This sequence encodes CASRNPDAITIYF.

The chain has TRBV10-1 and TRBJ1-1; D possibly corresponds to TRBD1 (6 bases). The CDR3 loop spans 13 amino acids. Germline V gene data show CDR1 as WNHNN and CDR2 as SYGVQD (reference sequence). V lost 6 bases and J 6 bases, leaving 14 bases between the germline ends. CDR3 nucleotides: TGCGCCAGCAGCGCTGGACAGTACGCTGAAGCTTTCTTT. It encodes CASSAGQYAEAFF.

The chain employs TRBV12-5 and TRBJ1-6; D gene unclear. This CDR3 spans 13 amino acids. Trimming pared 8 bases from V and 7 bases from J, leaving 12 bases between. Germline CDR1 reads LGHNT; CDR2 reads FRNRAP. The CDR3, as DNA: TGTGCTAGTCAGGCGAGGTGGAATTCACCCCTCCACTTT. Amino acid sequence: CASQARWNSPLHF.

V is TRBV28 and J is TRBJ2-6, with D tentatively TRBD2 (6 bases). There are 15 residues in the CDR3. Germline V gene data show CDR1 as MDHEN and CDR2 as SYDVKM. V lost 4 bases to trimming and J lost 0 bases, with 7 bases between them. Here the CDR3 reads CASSYGGSGANVLTF. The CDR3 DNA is TGTGCCAGCAGTTACGGGGGCTCTGGGGCCAACGTCCTGACTTTC.

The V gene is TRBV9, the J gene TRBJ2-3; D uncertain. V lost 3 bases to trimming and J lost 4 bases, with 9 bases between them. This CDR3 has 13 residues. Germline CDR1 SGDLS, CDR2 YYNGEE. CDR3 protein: CASSALVPDTQYF. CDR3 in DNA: TGTGCCAGCAGCGCCCTAGTTCCAGATACGCAGTATTTT.

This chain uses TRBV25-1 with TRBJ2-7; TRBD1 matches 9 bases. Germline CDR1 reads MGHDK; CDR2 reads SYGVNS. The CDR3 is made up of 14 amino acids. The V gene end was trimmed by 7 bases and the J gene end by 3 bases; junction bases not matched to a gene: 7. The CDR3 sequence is CASTLTGGIYEQYF. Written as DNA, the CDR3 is TGTGCCAGCACCCTTACAGGGGGCATCTACGAGCAGTACTTC.